The 28 T cell receptor beta chains below all came from one sample that was sequenced in a study of CD8+CD57+ T cells in acquired aplastic anemia. By flow cytometry, patients selected for sequencing had shown an expansion of CD8+CD57+ cells. Genomic DNA provided the template from which TCR beta VDJ and CDR3 profiles were obtained. MiXCR, applied by TCRdb to the reads, yields one record per CDR3 protein. The data hold under 200,000 distinct CDR3 sequences, with about 70% observed a single time. Sequencing used sorted CD4+, CD8+, or CD8+CD57+ T cells (not recorded which) from PBMCs. The receptors here all came from a human donor with aplastic anemia.

V gene TRBV7-9 combines with J gene TRBJ2-2; 10 nucleotides agree with TRBD2. This CDR3 contains 17 residues. Losses at the gene ends were 3 bases for V and 4 bases for J; bases not matched to a gene: 8. Per the germline V gene, CDR1 is SEHNR and CDR2 is FQNEAQ (reference sequence). CDR3 nucleotides: TGTGCCAGCAGCTTTCCGGGACTAGCGCCCGTCACCGGGGAGCTGTTTTTT. This sequence encodes CASSFPGLAPVTGELFF.

The chain is built from TRBV2 and TRBJ2-1; D gene ambiguous. The length of the CDR3 is 14 residues. V was pared by 2 bases and J by 4 bases, with 9 bases between. CDR1 SNHLY and CDR2 FYNNEI come from the germline V gene. The chain's CDR3 is CASSEWVDYNEQFF. The CDR3 region has the DNA TGTGCCAGCAGTGAATGGGTAGATTACAATGAGCAGTTCTTC.

This clonotype appeared a single time. The V gene is TRBV7-9, the J gene TRBJ2-1; 13 nucleotides line up with TRBD2. Germline loops: CDR1 SEHNR, CDR2 FQNEAQ (reference sequence). J gave up 7 bases and V 6 bases, and 9 bases lay outside the gene matches. The CDR3 runs to 16 residues. CDR3 DNA sequence: TGTGCCAGCAGTTTAACTAGCGGGGGGGCCCAAAATGAGCAGTTCTTC. This gives the protein CASSLTSGGAQNEQFF.

This rearrangement joins TRBV7-9 to TRBJ2-2; no clear D gene. This CDR3 comprises 15 residues. Germline V gene sequence: CDR1 SEHNR, CDR2 FQNEAQ (reference sequence). Trimming pared 5 bases from V and 3 bases from J, leaving 13 bases between. The CDR3 is CASSPRMGYTGELFF. CDR3 coding DNA: TGTGCCAGCAGCCCCAGGATGGGTTACACCGGGGAGCTGTTTTTT.

To note about this clonotype: At one end, the junction sequence differs from germline, possibly due to a read error. The J gene is TRBJ2-7, the V gene TRBV9; D is ambiguous. Germline V lookup: CDR1 SGDLS, CDR2 YYNGEE. This CDR3 has 13 residues. The CDR3 sequence: CASSVGFSYEQYF. As DNA, the CDR3 is TGTGCCAGCAGCGTAGGATTCTCCTACGAGCAGTATTTC.

This chain connects TRBV4-1 to TRBJ1-6, with TRBD1 matching over 10 bases. V dropped 0 bases and J dropped 8; count of bases not matched to a gene: 1. This CDR3 region has 15 residues. Germline V gene data show CDR1 as MGHRA and CDR2 as YSYEKL. CDR3 sequence (DNA): TGCGCCAGCAGCCAAGACGGGACAGGGGATTCACCCCTCCACTTT. Translated, it gives CASSQDGTGDSPLHF.

The chain joins TRBV14 to TRBJ2-3, with TRBD2 matching over 12 bases. The V gene's germline CDR1 is SGHDN and CDR2 FVKESK. After removal of 5 bases from V and 2 bases from J, the junction contained 11 bases not matched to a gene. The length of the CDR3 is 18 residues. This CDR3 reads CASSTLAGGIEFTDTQYF. Here the CDR3 DNA reads TGTGCCAGCAGCACACTAGCGGGGGGAATCGAATTCACAGATACGCAGTATTTT.

The chain has TRBV19 and TRBJ2-2, with a tentative D call TRBD2 (6 bases). V was trimmed by 4 bases and J by 9 bases, leaving 12 bases between them. Germline V gives CDR1 LNHDA, CDR2 SQIVND (reference sequence). The CDR3 loop spans 13 amino acids. CDR3 DNA sequence: TGTGCCAGTAGTAGGGACTCCAGCCGGGAGCTGTTTTTT. Translating it yields CASSRDSSRELFF.

This chain links TRBV15 with TRBJ2-3; D gene unclear. The V end lost 10 bases, the J end lost 0 bases, and 11 bases lay between the germline ends. Germline assignment: CDR1 LNHNV and CDR2 YYDKDF (reference sequence). The CDR3 is made up of 13 amino acids. CDR3 nucleotide sequence: TGTGCCAGCAGACCCTCTAGCACAGATACGCAGTATTTT. It codes for CASRPSSTDTQYF.

The rearrangement uses TRBV24-1 and TRBJ2-7; TRBD1 matches 8 bases. V dropped 5 bases and J dropped 2; count of bases not matched to a gene: 10. The CDR3 has 16 amino acids. Germline CDR1 reads KGHDR; CDR2 reads SFDVKD. Here the CDR3 DNA reads TGTGCCACCAGTGGCCTACCGGGACAGGAGCCCTACGAGCAGTACTTC. The encoded protein is CATSGLPGQEPYEQYF.

The table lists this clonotype with many counts. The rearrangement joins TRBV6-4 to TRBJ2-2, with a weak D call TRBD2 (6 bases). Germline V gene lookup returns CDR1 MRHNA and CDR2 SNTAGT. CDR3 length equals 14 residues. Trimming shortened V by 5 bases and J by 3 bases, and 10 bases separated the two germline ends. This CDR3 is CASSLAEDTGELFF. CDR3 sequence (DNA): TGTGCCAGCAGTTTAGCGGAGGACACCGGGGAGCTGTTTTTT.

The V and J genes are TRBV7-8 and TRBJ1-2; the D gene is possibly TRBD1 (5 bases). Germline V gives CDR1 SGHVS, CDR2 FQNEAQ. V shed 0 bases and J shed 5 bases, with 16 bases lying between them. The CDR3 contains 16 residues. The CDR3 is CASSLAGQGLSYGYTF. The CDR3 nucleotides read TGTGCCAGCAGCTTAGCGGGGCAGGGTCTATCATATGGCTACACCTTC.

There are a few counts of this clonotype. This sequence joins TRBV27 and TRBJ2-2; D is uncertain. The CDR3 totals 14 residues. V lost 7 bases to trimming and J lost 4 bases, with 13 bases between them. Germline CDR1 MNHEY, CDR2 SMNVEV (reference sequence). The CDR3 DNA reads TGTGCCAGCACCTTGTCGGTAGTCACCGGGGAGCTGTTTTTT. Translating gives CASTLSVVTGELFF.

This clonotype was seen a handful of times. V and J are TRBV20-1 and TRBJ1-2, with D unresolved. The CDR3 runs to 17 residues. V lost 0 bases and J lost 0, with 17 bases in between. Germline V gene sequence: CDR1 DFQATT, CDR2 SNEGSKA (reference sequence). The CDR3 protein is CSARDSGPTYSNYGYTF. The CDR3 coding sequence is TGCAGTGCTAGAGACAGTGGGCCTACCTACTCTAACTATGGCTACACCTTC.

The chain combines TRBV20-1 with TRBJ1-1; no clear D gene. CDR3 length: 12 residues. Per germline, CDR1 DFQATT and CDR2 SNEGSKA (reference sequence). Deletions cut 6 bases from V and 8 bases from J, with 16 bases between. The CDR3 DNA is TGCAGTGCAGCCCCTAGGGCGGGGGAAGCTTTCTTT. Its protein product is CSAAPRAGEAFF.

The chain carries TRBV15 and TRBJ1-5; D may be TRBD1 (5 bases). Trimming left V 5 bases short and J 3 bases short, with 17 bases between. Germline V lookup: CDR1 LNHNV, CDR2 YYDKDF (reference sequence). CDR3 length: 16 residues. The CDR3 coding sequence is TGTGCCACCAGCGCTCGCTCAGGGTTGGTCAATCAGCCCCAGCATTTT. It yields the protein CATSARSGLVNQPQHF. Based on the CDR3 plus reference TRBV15 and TRBJ1-5, the full variable domain is DAMVIQNPRYQVTQFGKPVTLSCSQTLNHNVMYWYQQKSSQAPKLLFHYYDKDFNNEADTPDNFQSRRPNTSFCFLDIRSPGLGDTAMYLCATSARSGLVNQPQHFGDGTRLSIL.

This chain joins TRBV20-1 and TRBJ2-7; 7 nucleotides agree with TRBD1. Germline V gives CDR1 DFQATT, CDR2 SNEGSKA (reference sequence). This CDR3 comprises 13 residues. Trimming removed 6 bases from V and 2 bases from J; junction bases left unmatched: 7. CDR3 amino acids: CSATDRATYEQYF. The CDR3 DNA reads as TGCAGTGCCACAGACAGGGCCACCTACGAGCAGTACTTC.

This chain joins TRBV7-8 and TRBJ1-2, with D uncertain. Trimming shortened V by 0 bases and J by 7 bases, and 9 bases separated the two germline ends. Germline CDR1 and CDR2: SGHVS and FQNEAQ. The CDR3 runs to 13 residues. Written as DNA, the CDR3 is TGTGCCAGCAGCTTAGCTAAGGGTGTTGGCTACACCTTC. It translates to CASSLAKGVGYTF.

This clonotype has a single count. V gene TRBV7-9 combines with J gene TRBJ2-7; 10 bases align to TRBD1. V lost 5 bases and J lost 3; bases outside the gene matches: 7. Germline CDR1 is SEHNR and CDR2 is FQNEAQ (reference sequence). The CDR3 is 15 residues long. For the CDR3, the DNA is TGTGCCAGCAGCGTCGGGACAGGGGCTCACTACGAGCAGTACTTC. This translates into CASSVGTGAHYEQYF.

This clonotype was recorded a few times. The CDR3 DNA follows: TGTGCCAGCAGCTTGGGACAATTGGAGACCCAGTACTTC. The encoded protein is CASSLGQLETQYF. The chain couples TRBV11-2 to TRBJ2-5; weak D call: TRBD1 (6 bases). Germline values: CDR1 SGHAT, CDR2 FQNNGV. The CDR3 sequence is 13 residues long. V lost 3 bases and J 5 bases, leaving 10 bases between the germline ends.

The chain recombines TRBV24-1 with TRBJ1-4; D uncertain. Germline V gene sequence: CDR1 KGHDR, CDR2 SFDVKD. The CDR3 sequence is 13 residues long. V dropped 7 bases and J dropped 3 bases, with 8 bases sitting between them. CDR3 in DNA: TGTGCCACCAGCCGGGTCTCTAATGAAAAACTGTTTTTT. Protein: CATSRVSNEKLFF.

V is TRBV11-2 and J is TRBJ2-7; a possible D gene is TRBD1 (5 bases). Germline V lookup: CDR1 SGHAT, CDR2 FQNNGV. The CDR3 loop spans 12 amino acids. The V gene lost 1 base and the J gene lost 5 bases, with 6 bases spanning the gap. The CDR3 DNA reads as TGTGCCAGCAGCTTAGCAGGGAACGAGCAGTACTTC. This encodes CASSLAGNEQYF.

DNA for the CDR3: TGTGCCAGTAGTACCTCCCTATTAGGTGGGTATGGCTACACCTTC. Protein sequence: CASSTSLLGGYGYTF. V and J are TRBV19 and TRBJ1-2; D remains unclear. Germline CDR1 reads LNHDA; CDR2 reads SQIVND (reference sequence). With 4 bases removed from V and 5 bases from J, the gap between germline ends came to 17 bases. The CDR3 has 15 residues.

The chain employs TRBV9 and TRBJ1-4; a weak D match, TRBD1 (6 bases). V lost 3 bases to trimming and J lost 6 bases, with 15 bases between them. The CDR3 length is 15 residues. The V gene's germline CDR1 is SGDLS and CDR2 YYNGEE. CDR3: CASSAQRGADEKLFF. CDR3 nucleotide sequence: TGTGCCAGCAGCGCCCAGAGGGGGGCTGATGAAAAACTGTTTTTT.

The chain links TRBV7-8 to TRBJ2-1, with D perhaps TRBD2 (7 bases). The CDR3 is made up of 15 amino acids. Germline CDR1 SGHVS, CDR2 FQNEAQ. V lost 5 bases to trimming and J lost 3 bases, with 14 bases between them. The CDR3 loop is CASSPEGGVYNEQFF. The CDR3 coding sequence is TGTGCCAGCAGCCCAGAGGGGGGGGTCTACAATGAGCAGTTCTTC.

The chain has TRBV24-1 and TRBJ1-5; D not resolved. Looked up from germline, CDR1 is KGHDR and CDR2 is SFDVKD. The CDR3 spans 13 residues. V was cut by 7 bases and J by 0 bases, with 6 bases left in between. This CDR3 is CATRGSSNQPQHF. The CDR3 DNA reads as TGTGCCACCAGGGGCAGTAGCAATCAGCCCCAGCATTTT.

This chain joins TRBV20-1 and TRBJ2-3; no firm D call. This CDR3 comprises 13 residues. Germline CDR1 DFQATT, CDR2 SNEGSKA (reference sequence). Trimming shortened V by 3 bases and J by 3 bases, and 10 bases separated the two germline ends. The CDR3 DNA reads TGCAGTGCTAGTCAGCAGGAAACAGATACGCAGTATTTT. It is translated as CSASQQETDTQYF.

This clonotype was seen a few times. The V and J genes are TRBV10-3 and TRBJ2-3; D gene ambiguous. The CDR3 covers 15 residues. The germline gives CDR1 ENHRY, CDR2 SYGVKD. V lost 2 bases and J 3 bases, leaving 12 bases between the germline ends. The CDR3 loop reads CAISEKEGITDTQYF. CDR3 DNA sequence: TGTGCCATCAGTGAGAAAGAAGGGATAACAGATACGCAGTATTTT.